The 5 T cell receptor beta chains reported below all come from one sample, sequenced in a study of blood T cell repertoires in COVID-19. Libraries were prepared by immunoSEQ multiplex PCR; TCRdb keeps only in-frame clonotypes and omits some of them. The sample holds under 55,000 clones; approximately 91% are singletons and the top ten take 14%. The sample was peripheral blood. Receptors were obtained from a human donor in a cohort sampled during active COVID-19.

The CDR3 protein is CASSSWVGKSYGYTF. The CDR3 DNA is TGTGCCAGCAGCTCCTGGGTCGGGAAGAGCTATGGCTACACCTTC. J is TRBJ1-2 and V is TRBV5-4; D is undetermined. This CDR3 is 15 amino acids long. Between the trimmed V and J ends, which lost 3 bases and 4 bases, there was a span of 16 bases. From germline, CDR1 is SGHNT and CDR2 YYREEE (reference sequence).

This chain joins TRBV6-5 and TRBJ2-7; 10 bases fit TRBD1. The ends lost 5 bases at V and 4 bases at J; junction bases unmatched: 8. CDR1 and CDR2 (germline): MNHEY, SVGAGI. The CDR3 has 15 residues. As DNA, the CDR3 is TGTGCCAGCAGTATGACCGGGACAGGGGCATACGAGCAGTACTTC. Translated: CASSMTGTGAYEQYF.

The chain carries TRBV30 and TRBJ1-1; D might be TRBD1 (6 bases). Germline V gene lookup returns CDR1 GTSNPN and CDR2 SVGIG (reference sequence). V lost 2 bases to trimming and J lost 4 bases, with 17 bases between them. This CDR3 spans 15 amino acids. CDR3 nucleotides: TGTGCCTGGAGTACGTTTAAGGGGGGGATCACTGAAGCTTTCTTT. Residues: CAWSTFKGGITEAFF.

This chain joins TRBV30 and TRBJ2-7; 10 bases map to TRBD1. The germline V gene encodes CDR1 GTSNPN and CDR2 SVGIG (reference sequence). CDR3 size: 15 residues. V lost 2 bases, J lost 6 bases, and 10 bases stayed unmatched. Here the CDR3 reads CAWSPNQGQGTEQYF. The CDR3 DNA reads TGTGCCTGGAGTCCTAACCAGGGACAGGGGACCGAGCAGTACTTC.

This chain uses TRBV27 with TRBJ1-1; D remains unclear. CDR3 length equals 14 residues. The V gene's germline CDR1 is MNHEY and CDR2 SMNVEV (reference sequence). Trimming removed 6 bases at V and 5 bases at J, with 16 bases between. The CDR3 nucleotides are TGTGCCAGCAGGTATGTTGGGCTTGAGACTGAAGCTTTCTTT. It encodes CASRYVGLETEAFF.